The TCR beta chain described here comes from a study of blood T cells in healthy people across ages. Individuals who donated were healthy Caucasians from Russia aged roughly 6 to 90. CDR1 and CDR2 (germline): MNHEY, SVGAGI. The CDR3 spans 15 residues. Study results and caveats: Whereas aged donors had fewer naive CD4+ cells, long-lived donors had more of them and higher diversity.

With a J-beta primer mix and a sample-barcoded 5' primer, a second PCR ran 7 to 11 cycles. TCRdb re-derived calls from the 5' RACE reads in MiXCR, one entry per CDR3 protein. Of about 1 million distinct CDR3 sequences listed, under 45% are singletons. This clonotype was observed a single time. What it binds is unknown. Sequence at one end of the junction differs from germline and may be a read error. The chain links TRBV6-5 to TRBJ2-4; the D gene is possibly TRBD2 (6 bases). Sequenced sample: blood. The source of this sequence is a woman aged 60-75 years in good health. The CDR3 is CASRSLAVSSYEQYF. The DNA of the CDR3 is TGTGCCAGCAGGTCCTTAGCGGTTAGCTCCTACGAACAGTACTTT.